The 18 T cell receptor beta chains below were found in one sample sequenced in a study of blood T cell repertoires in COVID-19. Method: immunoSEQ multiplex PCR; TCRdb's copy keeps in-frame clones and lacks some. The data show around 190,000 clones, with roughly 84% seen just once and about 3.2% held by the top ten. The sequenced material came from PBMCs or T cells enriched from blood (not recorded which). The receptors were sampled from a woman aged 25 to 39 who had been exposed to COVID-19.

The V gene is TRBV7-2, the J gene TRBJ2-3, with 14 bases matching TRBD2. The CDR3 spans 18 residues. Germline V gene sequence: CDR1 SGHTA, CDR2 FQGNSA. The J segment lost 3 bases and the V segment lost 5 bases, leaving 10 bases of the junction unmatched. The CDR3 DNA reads TGTGCCAGCAGCACTCGACTAGCGGGGGGGCCGGGGACAGATACGCAGTATTTT. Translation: CASSTRLAGGPGTDTQYF.

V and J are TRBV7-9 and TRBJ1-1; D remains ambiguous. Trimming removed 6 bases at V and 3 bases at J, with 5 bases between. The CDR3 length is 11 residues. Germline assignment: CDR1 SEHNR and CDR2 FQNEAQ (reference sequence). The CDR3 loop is CASRSYTEAFF. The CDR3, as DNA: TGTGCCAGCAGATCTTACACTGAAGCTTTCTTT.

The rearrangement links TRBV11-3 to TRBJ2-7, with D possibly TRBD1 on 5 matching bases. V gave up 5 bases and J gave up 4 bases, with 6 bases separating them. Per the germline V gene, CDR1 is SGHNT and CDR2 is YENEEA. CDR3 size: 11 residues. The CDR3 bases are TGTGCCAGCAGCAAGGGGTACGAGCAGTACTTC. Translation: CASSKGYEQYF.

The CDR3 nucleotides are TGTGCCAGTAGTCCACCCCTGGACAGGGGGCCATATGGCTACACCTTC. It yields the protein CASSPPLDRGPYGYTF. The gene calls are TRBV19 and TRBJ1-2, with 11 bases aligning to TRBD1. Trimming cost V 5 bases and J 5 bases; bases outside gene matches: 10. CDR1 is LNHDA and CDR2 is SQIVND in the germline V gene (reference sequence). This CDR3 is 16 amino acids long.

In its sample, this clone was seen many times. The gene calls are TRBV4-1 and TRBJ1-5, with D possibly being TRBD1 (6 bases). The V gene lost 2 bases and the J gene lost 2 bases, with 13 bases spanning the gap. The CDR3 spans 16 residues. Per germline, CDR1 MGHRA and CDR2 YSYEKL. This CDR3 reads CASSQIAQGGNQPQHF. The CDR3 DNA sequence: TGCGCCAGCAGCCAAATTGCACAGGGCGGCAATCAGCCCCAGCATTTT.

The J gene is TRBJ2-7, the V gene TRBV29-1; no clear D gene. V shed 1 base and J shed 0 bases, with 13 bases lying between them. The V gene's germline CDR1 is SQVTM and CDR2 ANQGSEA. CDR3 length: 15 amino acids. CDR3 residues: CSVEAYGGGSYEQYF. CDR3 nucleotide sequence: TGCAGCGTTGAAGCTTACGGCGGCGGCTCCTACGAGCAGTACTTC.

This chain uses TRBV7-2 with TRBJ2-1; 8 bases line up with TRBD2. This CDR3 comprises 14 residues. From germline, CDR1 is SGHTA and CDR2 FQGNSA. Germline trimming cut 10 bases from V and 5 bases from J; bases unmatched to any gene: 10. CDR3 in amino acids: CANTLGGAHNEQFF. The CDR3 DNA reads TGTGCCAACACCCTCGGGGGGGCCCACAATGAGCAGTTCTTC.

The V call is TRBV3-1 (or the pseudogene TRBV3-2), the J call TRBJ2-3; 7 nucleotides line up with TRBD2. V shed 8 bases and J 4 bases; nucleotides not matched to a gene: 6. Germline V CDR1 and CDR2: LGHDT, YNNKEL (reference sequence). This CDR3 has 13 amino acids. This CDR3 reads CASRLTSSDTQYF. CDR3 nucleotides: TGTGCCAGCCGTTTGACTAGCTCAGATACGCAGTATTTT.

CDR3 in amino acids: CASSELVYEQYF. The CDR3 DNA sequence: TGTGCCAGCAGCGAGCTAGTCTACGAGCAGTACTTC. This chain joins TRBV11-2 and TRBJ2-7; D gene uncertain. The V and J ends lost 5 bases and 3 bases respectively, with 8 bases between them. Germline CDR1 is SGHAT and CDR2 is FQNNGV. The CDR3 contains 12 residues.

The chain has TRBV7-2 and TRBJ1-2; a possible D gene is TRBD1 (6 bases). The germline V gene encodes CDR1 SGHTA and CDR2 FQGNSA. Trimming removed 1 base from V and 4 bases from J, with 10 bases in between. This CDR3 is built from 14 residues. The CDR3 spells CASSLDAGAYGYTF. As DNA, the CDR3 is TGTGCCAGCAGCTTAGATGCAGGGGCCTATGGCTACACCTTC.

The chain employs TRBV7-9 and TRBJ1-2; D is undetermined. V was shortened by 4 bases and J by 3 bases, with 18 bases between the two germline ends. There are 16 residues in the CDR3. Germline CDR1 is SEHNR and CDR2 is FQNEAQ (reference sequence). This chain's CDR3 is CASSSPRSWVDYGYTF. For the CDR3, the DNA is TGTGCCAGCAGCTCCCCGAGGTCCTGGGTTGACTATGGCTACACCTTC.

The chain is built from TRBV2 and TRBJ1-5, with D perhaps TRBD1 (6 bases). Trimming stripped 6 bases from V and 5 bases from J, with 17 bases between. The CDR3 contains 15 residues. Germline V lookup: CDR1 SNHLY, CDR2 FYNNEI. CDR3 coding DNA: TGTGCCAGCAGGACACGGACAGTATCTGATCAGCCCCAGCATTTT. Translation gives CASRTRTVSDQPQHF.

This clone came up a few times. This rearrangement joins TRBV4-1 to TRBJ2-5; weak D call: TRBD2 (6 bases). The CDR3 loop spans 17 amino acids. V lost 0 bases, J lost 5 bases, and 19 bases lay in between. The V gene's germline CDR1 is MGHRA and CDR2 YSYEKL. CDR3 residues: CASSQDGGVLSLETQYF. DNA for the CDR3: TGCGCCAGCAGCCAAGATGGAGGGGTATTAAGTCTGGAGACCCAGTACTTC.

The CDR3 sequence: CASSLRQGHNEKLFF. The CDR3, as DNA: TGTGCCAGCAGCTTAAGACAGGGTCATAATGAAAAACTGTTTTTT. The chain employs TRBV5-4 and TRBJ1-4; 7 bases align to TRBD1. V lost 2 bases and J lost 4; bases outside the gene matches: 5. Per the germline V gene, CDR1 is SGHNT and CDR2 is YYREEE (reference sequence). The CDR3 has 15 amino acids. Full variable domain (outside the CDR3, taken from reference TRBV5-4 and TRBJ1-4): ETGVTQSPTHLIKTRGQQVTLRCSSQSGHNTVSWYQQALGQGPQFIFQYYREEENGRGNFPPRFSGLQFPNYSSELNVNALELDDSALYLCASSLRQGHNEKLFFGSGTQLSVL.

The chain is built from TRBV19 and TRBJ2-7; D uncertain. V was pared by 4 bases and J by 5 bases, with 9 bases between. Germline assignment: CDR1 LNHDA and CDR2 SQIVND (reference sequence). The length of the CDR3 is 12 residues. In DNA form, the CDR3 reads TGTGCCAGTAGTACCGTCGTCCACGAGCAGTACTTC. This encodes CASSTVVHEQYF.

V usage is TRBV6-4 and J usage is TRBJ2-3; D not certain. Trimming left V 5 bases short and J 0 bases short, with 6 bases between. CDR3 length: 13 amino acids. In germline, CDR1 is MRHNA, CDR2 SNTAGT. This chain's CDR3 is CASSPGSTDTQYF. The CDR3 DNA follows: TGTGCCAGCAGTCCCGGGAGCACAGATACGCAGTATTTT.

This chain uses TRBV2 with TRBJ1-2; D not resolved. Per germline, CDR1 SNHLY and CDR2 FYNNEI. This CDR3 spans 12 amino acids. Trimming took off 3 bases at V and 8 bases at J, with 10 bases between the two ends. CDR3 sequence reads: CASSDEVMGYTF. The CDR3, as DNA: TGTGCCAGCAGTGACGAGGTCATGGGCTACACCTTC.

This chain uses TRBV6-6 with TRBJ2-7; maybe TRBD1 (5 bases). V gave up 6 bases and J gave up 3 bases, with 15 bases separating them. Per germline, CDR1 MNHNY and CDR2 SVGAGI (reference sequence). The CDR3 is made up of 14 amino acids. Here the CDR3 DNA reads TGTGCCAGCAGCCAATCAACAGGCTACTACGAGCAGTACTTC. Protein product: CASSQSTGYYEQYF.